These T cell receptor beta chains were read from a single sample in a study of blood T cell repertoires in COVID-19. Using immunoSEQ multiplex PCR, the repertoire was profiled, and TCRdb retains in-frame clones only, with some absent. The data hold about 350,000 clones, with 88% observed a single time. Sequencing was performed on peripheral blood. These TCRs come from a woman in her 70s with COVID-19, enrolled during active disease. CDR3s include the opening cysteine and the closing phenylalanine or tryptophan. D genes are given only for firm matches. For some rows the clone size is stated as once, few or many, or as a class when expanded; others skip it.

clone_size,j_call,d_call,v_call,cdr3_aa,cdr3_nt
NA,TRBJ2-7,TRBD1,TRBV28,CASSLLIGTGISTYEQYF,TGCGCCAGCAGTTTATTAATCGGGACAGGGATCTCGACCTACGAGCAGTACTTC
NA,TRBJ2-1,TRBD2,TRBV20-1,CSPGGRGEQFF,TGCAGCCCGGGGGGGCGTGGTGAGCAGTTCTTC
NA,TRBJ2-7,TRBD2,TRBV24-1,CATSAGGGSYEQYF,TGTGCCACCAGTGCCGGCGGGGGGTCCTACGAGCAGTACTTC
NA,TRBJ1-2,NA,TRBV28,CASSPSSGGRDGYTF,TGTGCCAGCAGTCCATCCTCCGGGGGACGAGATGGCTACACCTTC
NA,TRBJ2-1,NA,TRBV18,CASSNQGGDNEQFF,TGTGCCAGCTCCAACCAAGGGGGTGACAATGAGCAGTTCTTC
once,TRBJ1-5,TRBD1,TRBV5-6,CASSKGQGGAGPQHF,TGTGCCAGCAGTAAGGGACAGGGAGGTGCTGGGCCCCAGCATTTT
NA,TRBJ1-2,NA,TRBV19,CASNPRIYGGEGFGYTF,TGTGCCAGTAACCCGAGGATTTACGGGGGAGAAGGGTTTGGCTACACCTTC
NA,TRBJ1-5,NA,TRBV7-2,CASRQQGENQPQHF,TGTGCCAGCAGACAACAGGGAGAAAATCAGCCCCAGCATTTT
NA,TRBJ1-1,NA,TRBV6-6,CASSYSSGVTEAFF,TGTGCCAGCAGTTACTCCTCAGGCGTCACTGAAGCTTTCTTT
NA,TRBJ1-1,TRBD1,TRBV7-9,CASSKLQGQDTEAFF,TGTGCCAGCAGCAAATTACAGGGACAGGACACTGAAGCTTTCTTT
NA,TRBJ1-4,TRBD1,TRBV11-2,CASSPGQDEKLFF,TGTGCCAGCAGCCCAGGACAGGATGAAAAACTGTTTTTT
NA,TRBJ1-1,TRBD1,TRBV27,CASSPTTGWSTEAFF,TGTGCCAGCAGCCCCACGACAGGGTGGTCCACTGAAGCTTTCTTT
NA,TRBJ1-2,TRBD1,TRBV6-5,CASSYFGTEYGYTF,TGTGCCAGCAGTTACTTTGGGACAGAGTATGGCTACACCTTC
NA,TRBJ1-5,TRBD1,TRBV6-5,CASSSRQGDSNQPQHF,TGTGCCAGCAGTTCCCGACAGGGTGATAGCAATCAGCCCCAGCATTTT
NA,TRBJ1-3,NA,TRBV19,CASTRIYPADTIYF,TGTGCCAGTACCCGCATTTATCCTGCGGACACCATATATTTT
NA,TRBJ1-4,NA,TRBV7-2,CASSSGGGAGEKLFF,TGTGCCAGCAGCTCGGGCGGGGGGGCTGGTGAAAAACTGTTTTTT
NA,TRBJ2-5,TRBD2,TRBV9,CASSPASGLDVQYF,TGTGCCAGCAGCCCAGCTAGTGGACTAGATGTCCAGTACTTC
NA,TRBJ2-7,NA,TRBV27,CASSLSQGYEQYF,TGTGCCAGCAGTTTATCACAGGGTTACGAGCAGTACTTC
NA,TRBJ1-2,NA,TRBV2,CASSGAVSNYGYTF,TGTGCCAGCAGTGGCGCGGTTTCTAACTATGGCTACACCTTC
NA,TRBJ2-5,NA,TRBV3-1/TRBV3-2,CASAMLETQYF,TGTGCCAGCGCTATGCTAGAGACCCAGTACTTC
NA,TRBJ1-4,NA,TRBV7-9,CASSLWSNPTNEKLFF,TGTGCCAGCAGCTTATGGAGCAATCCAACTAATGAAAAACTGTTTTTT
NA,TRBJ1-6,NA,TRBV27,CASSGGGSPLHF,TGTGCCAGCAGTGGGGGGGGTTCACCCCTCCACTTT
NA,TRBJ1-6,NA,TRBV7-2,CASSPGGYSSNSPLHF,TGTGCCAGCAGTCCCGGGGGGTACAGCTCTAATTCACCCCTCCACTTT
NA,TRBJ1-1,TRBD1,TRBV6-6,CASSPGQGEAFF,TGTGCCAGCAGCCCAGGACAGGGAGAAGCTTTCTTT
NA,TRBJ2-3,TRBD2,TRBV4-1,CASSQRGLAGAVDTQYF,TGCGCCAGCAGCCAACGGGGACTAGCGGGGGCAGTAGATACGCAGTATTTT
NA,TRBJ1-5,TRBD1,TRBV19,CASSGTGWNNNQPQHF,TGTGCCAGTAGTGGGACAGGGTGGAATAACAATCAGCCCCAGCATTTT
few,TRBJ2-1,TRBD2,TRBV5-1,CASSLGASGEGEQFF,TGCGCCAGCAGCTTGGGGGCTAGCGGGGAAGGTGAGCAGTTCTTC
NA,TRBJ2-5,TRBD2,TRBV7-9,CASSFSSGGAGETQYF,TGTGCCAGCAGCTTTTCTAGCGGGGGGGCTGGAGAGACCCAGTACTTC
once,TRBJ1-1,TRBD1,TRBV25-1,CASSGSRDSLNTEAFF,TGTGCCAGCAGTGGAAGTCGGGACAGCCTAAACACTGAAGCTTTCTTT
NA,TRBJ1-2,TRBD1,TRBV9,CASSVAQGASYGYTF,TGTGCCAGCAGCGTAGCACAGGGGGCATCCTATGGCTACACCTTC
NA,TRBJ1-5,TRBD1,TRBV27,CASSFGTGPNQPQHF,TGTGCCAGCAGTTTTGGGACAGGGCCCAATCAGCCCCAGCATTTT
few,TRBJ1-2,NA,TRBV13,CASNTQSEGYTF,TGTGCCAGCAACACCCAATCGGAGGGCTACACCTTC
NA,TRBJ1-4,NA,TRBV19,CASSIRQGGEKLFF,TGTGCCAGTAGTATTCGGCAGGGAGGGGAAAAACTGTTTTTT
NA,TRBJ2-7,NA,TRBV6-5,CASSYSSGSEQYF,TGTGCCAGCAGTTACAGTTCGGGGAGCGAGCAGTACTTC
NA,TRBJ1-2,TRBD1,TRBV2,CASLQGVGYGYTF,TGTGCCAGCCTCCAGGGGGTGGGATATGGCTACACCTTC
once,TRBJ1-1,TRBD1,TRBV7-9,CASRPTGGPNTEAFF,TGTGCCAGCAGACCGACAGGGGGCCCGAACACTGAAGCTTTCTTT
NA,TRBJ1-2,NA,TRBV6-5,CASSYFGGGSDGYTF,TGTGCCAGCAGTTACTTTGGAGGAGGGAGCGATGGCTACACCTTC
NA,TRBJ1-1,NA,TRBV9,CASSRSGTGGEAFF,TGTGCCAGCAGCAGGAGCGGTACCGGGGGTGAAGCTTTCTTT
NA,TRBJ1-4,TRBD1,TRBV6-5,CASNRDRGEEKLFF,TGTGCCAGCAACCGGGACAGGGGAGAGGAAAAACTGTTTTTT
NA,TRBJ2-1,NA,TRBV5-6,CASSPGAYLNEQFF,TGTGCCAGCAGCCCAGGGGCGTATCTCAATGAGCAGTTCTTC
NA,TRBJ1-1,NA,TRBV15,CATSRDGAGEAFF,TGTGCCACCAGCAGAGATGGGGCGGGAGAAGCTTTCTTT
few,TRBJ1-2,NA,TRBV6-5,CASSYPGNYGYTF,TGTGCCAGCAGTTACCCAGGGAACTATGGCTACACCTTC
NA,TRBJ1-2,NA,TRBV19,CASTDTAYGYTF,TGTGCCAGTACAGACACGGCCTATGGCTACACCTTC
NA,TRBJ2-3,NA,TRBV9,CASSVADTQYF,TGTGCCAGCAGCGTTGCGGATACGCAGTATTTT
NA,TRBJ1-2,NA,TRBV28,CASSLSYRVNYGYTF,TGTGCCAGCAGTTTATCTTACAGAGTTAACTATGGCTACACCTTC
once,TRBJ1-2,NA,TRBV21-1,CASIREQVDGYTF,TGTGCCAGCATCCGTGAACAGGTAGATGGCTACACCTTC
NA,TRBJ2-3,TRBD1,TRBV30,CAWSVCRSGTACTDTQYF,TGTGCCTGGAGTGTATGTCGTTCGGGGACAGCCTGTACAGATACGCAGTATTTT
once,TRBJ1-1,NA,TRBV6-1,CASSEVNTEAFF,TGTGCCAGCAGCGAAGTAAACACTGAAGCTTTCTTT
NA,TRBJ1-2,TRBD1,TRBV6-6,CASSYGRGRANYGYTF,TGTGCCAGCAGTTACGGCAGGGGGCGAGCTAACTATGGCTACACCTTC
NA,TRBJ1-5,TRBD1,TRBV6-2/TRBV6-3,CASSYATGGVNQPQHF,TGTGCCAGCAGTTACGCGACAGGGGGCGTCAATCAGCCCCAGCATTTT
NA,TRBJ2-5,TRBD1,TRBV5-6,CASSPRQGSQETQYF,TGTGCCAGCAGCCCGCGACAGGGAAGCCAAGAGACCCAGTACTTC
NA,TRBJ1-4,NA,TRBV28,CASSSGMVGEKLFF,TGTGCCAGCAGTTCGGGGATGGTCGGTGAAAAACTGTTTTTT
NA,TRBJ2-7,NA,TRBV19,CASSIVGYGEQYF,TGTGCCAGTAGTATAGTCGGGTACGGCGAGCAGTACTTC
NA,TRBJ2-5,NA,TRBV30,CAWSAGAETQYF,TGTGCCTGGAGTGCAGGGGCAGAGACCCAGTACTTC
NA,TRBJ2-3,NA,TRBV18,CASSLDMFTDTQYF,TGTGCCAGCTCATTGGACATGTTCACAGATACGCAGTATTTT
NA,TRBJ1-2,NA,TRBV11-2,CASSRGTAGGYTF,TGTGCCAGCAGCCGGGGAACTGCGGGAGGCTACACCTTC
once,TRBJ2-3,NA,TRBV11-2,CASSLGRLDTQYF,TGTGCCAGCAGCTTAGGTAGATTAGATACGCAGTATTTT